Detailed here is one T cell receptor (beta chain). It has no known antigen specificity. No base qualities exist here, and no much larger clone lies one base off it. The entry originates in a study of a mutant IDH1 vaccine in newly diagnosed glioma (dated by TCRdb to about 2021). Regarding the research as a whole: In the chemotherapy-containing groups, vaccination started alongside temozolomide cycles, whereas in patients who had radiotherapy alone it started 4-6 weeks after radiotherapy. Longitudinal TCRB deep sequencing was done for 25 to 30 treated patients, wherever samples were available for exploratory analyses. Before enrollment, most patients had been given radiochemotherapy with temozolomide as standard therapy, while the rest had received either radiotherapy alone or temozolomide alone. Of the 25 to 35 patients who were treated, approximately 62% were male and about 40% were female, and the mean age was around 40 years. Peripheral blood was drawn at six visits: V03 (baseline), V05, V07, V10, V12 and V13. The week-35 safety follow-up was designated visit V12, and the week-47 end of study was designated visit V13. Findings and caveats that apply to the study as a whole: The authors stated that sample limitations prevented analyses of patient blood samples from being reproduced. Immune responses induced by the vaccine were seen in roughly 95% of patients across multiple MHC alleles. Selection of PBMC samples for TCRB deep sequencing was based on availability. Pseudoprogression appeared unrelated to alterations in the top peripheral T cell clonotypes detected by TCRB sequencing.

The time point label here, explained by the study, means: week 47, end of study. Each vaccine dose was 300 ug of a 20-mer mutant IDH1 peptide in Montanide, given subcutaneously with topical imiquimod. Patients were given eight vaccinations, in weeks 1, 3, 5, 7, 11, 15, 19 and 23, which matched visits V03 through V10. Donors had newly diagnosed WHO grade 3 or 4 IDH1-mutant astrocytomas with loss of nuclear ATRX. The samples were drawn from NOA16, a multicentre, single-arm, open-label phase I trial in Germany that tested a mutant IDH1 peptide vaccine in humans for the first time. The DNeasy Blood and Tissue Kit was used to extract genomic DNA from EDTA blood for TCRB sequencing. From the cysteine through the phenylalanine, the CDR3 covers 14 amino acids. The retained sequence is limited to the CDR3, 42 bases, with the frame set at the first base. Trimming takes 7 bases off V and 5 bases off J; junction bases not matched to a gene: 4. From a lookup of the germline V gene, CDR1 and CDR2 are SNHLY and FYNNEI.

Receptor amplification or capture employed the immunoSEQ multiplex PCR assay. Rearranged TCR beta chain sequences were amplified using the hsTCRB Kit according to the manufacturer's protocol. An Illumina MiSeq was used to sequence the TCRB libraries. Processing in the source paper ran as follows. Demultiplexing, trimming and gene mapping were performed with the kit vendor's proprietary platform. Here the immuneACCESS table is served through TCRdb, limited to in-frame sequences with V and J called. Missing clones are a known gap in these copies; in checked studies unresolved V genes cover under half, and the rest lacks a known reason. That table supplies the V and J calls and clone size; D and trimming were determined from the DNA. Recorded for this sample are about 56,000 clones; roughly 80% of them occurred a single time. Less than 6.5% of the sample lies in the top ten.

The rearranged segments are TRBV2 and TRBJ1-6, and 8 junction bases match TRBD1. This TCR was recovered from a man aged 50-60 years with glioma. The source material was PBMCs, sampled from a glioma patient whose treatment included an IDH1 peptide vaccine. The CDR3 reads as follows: CASNPQGDNSPLHF. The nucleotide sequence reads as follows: TGTGCCAGCAACCCACAGGGGGATAATTCACCCCTCCACTTT.